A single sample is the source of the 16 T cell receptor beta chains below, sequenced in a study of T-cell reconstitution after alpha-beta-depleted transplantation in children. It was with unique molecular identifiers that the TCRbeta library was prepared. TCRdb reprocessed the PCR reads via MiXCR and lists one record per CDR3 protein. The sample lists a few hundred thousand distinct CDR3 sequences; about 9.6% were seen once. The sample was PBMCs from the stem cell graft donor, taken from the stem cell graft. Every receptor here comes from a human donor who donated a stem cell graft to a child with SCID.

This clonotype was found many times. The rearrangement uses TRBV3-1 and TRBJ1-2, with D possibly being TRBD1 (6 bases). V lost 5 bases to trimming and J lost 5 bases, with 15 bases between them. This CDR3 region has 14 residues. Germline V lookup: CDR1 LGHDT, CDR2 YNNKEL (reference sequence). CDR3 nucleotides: TGTGCCAGCAGCGGGGAAGGGGGAACATATGGCTACACCTTC. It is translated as CASSGEGGTYGYTF.

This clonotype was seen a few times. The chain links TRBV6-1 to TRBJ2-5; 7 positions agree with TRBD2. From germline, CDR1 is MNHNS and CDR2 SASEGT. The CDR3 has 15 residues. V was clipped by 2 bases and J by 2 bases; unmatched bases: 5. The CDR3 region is CASSEMTGGQETQYF. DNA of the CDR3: TGTGCCAGCAGTGAAATGACGGGGGGACAAGAGACCCAGTACTTC.

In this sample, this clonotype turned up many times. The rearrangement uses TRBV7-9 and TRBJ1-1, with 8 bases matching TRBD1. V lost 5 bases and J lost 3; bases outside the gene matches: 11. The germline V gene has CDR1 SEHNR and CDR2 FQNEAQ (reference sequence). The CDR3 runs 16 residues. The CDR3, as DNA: TGTGCCAGCAGCACCTTGGACAGGGTTCGGGACACTGAAGCTTTCTTT. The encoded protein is CASSTLDRVRDTEAFF.

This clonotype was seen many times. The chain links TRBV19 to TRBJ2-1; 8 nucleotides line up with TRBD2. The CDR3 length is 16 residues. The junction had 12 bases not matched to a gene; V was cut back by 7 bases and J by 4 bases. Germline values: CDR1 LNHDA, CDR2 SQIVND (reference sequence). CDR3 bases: TGTGCCAGTACCCAAGGAGGGCGGGGGGCTTACAATGAGCAGTTCTTC. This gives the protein CASTQGGRGAYNEQFF.

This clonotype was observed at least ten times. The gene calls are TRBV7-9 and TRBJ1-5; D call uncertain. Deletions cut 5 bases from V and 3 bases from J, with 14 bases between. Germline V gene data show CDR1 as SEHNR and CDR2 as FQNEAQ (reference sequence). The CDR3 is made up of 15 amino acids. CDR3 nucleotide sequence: TGTGCCAGCAGCAACACGGTGGACTTCAATCAGCCCCAGCATTTT. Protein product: CASSNTVDFNQPQHF.

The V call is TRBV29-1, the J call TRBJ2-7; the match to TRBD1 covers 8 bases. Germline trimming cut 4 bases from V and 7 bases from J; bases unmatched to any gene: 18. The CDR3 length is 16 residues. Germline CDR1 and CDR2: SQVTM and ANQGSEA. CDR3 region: CSVAPRGTGLYMEQYF. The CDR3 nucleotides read TGCAGCGTTGCCCCCCGTGGGACAGGCCTCTACATGGAGCAGTACTTC.

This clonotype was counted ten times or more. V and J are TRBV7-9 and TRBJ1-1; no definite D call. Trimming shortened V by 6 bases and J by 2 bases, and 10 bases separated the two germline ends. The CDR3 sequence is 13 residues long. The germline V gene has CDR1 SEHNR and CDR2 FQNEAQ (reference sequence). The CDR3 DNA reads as TGTGCCAGCAGTTCTTGGCCTAACACTGAAGCTTTCTTT. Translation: CASSSWPNTEAFF.

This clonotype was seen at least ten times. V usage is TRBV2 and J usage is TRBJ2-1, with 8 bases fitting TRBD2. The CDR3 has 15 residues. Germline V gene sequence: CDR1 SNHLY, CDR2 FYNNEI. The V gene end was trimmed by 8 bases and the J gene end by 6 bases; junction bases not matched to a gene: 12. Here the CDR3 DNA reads TGTGCCAGCGCCCCTATCGGGGGGGAATTCAATGAGCAGTTCTTC. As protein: CASAPIGGEFNEQFF.

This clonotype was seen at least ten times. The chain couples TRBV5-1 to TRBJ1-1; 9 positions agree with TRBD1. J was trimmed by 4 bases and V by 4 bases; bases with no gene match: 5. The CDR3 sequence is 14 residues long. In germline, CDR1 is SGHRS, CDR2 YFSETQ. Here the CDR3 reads CASSGGQGSTEAFF. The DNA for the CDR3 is TGCGCCAGCAGCGGGGGACAGGGTAGCACTGAAGCTTTCTTT.

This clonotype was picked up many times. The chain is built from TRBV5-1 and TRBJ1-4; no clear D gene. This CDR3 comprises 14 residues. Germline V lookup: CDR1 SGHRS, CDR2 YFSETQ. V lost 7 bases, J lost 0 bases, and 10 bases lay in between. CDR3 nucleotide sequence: TGCGCCAGCGGCCCGGATGCAACTAATGAAAAACTGTTTTTT. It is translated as CASGPDATNEKLFF.

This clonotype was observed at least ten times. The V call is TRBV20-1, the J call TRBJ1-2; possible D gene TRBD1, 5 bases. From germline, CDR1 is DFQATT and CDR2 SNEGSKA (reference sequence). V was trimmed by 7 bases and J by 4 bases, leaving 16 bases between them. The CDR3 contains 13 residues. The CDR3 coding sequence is TGCAGTGGCCACAGGACGGGTTCCTATGGCTACACCTTC. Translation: CSGHRTGSYGYTF.

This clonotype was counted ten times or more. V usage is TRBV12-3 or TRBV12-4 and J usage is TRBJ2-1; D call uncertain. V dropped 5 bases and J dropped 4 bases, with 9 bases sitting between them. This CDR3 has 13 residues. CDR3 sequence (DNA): TGTGCCAGCAGTCCGGGTCCTTACAATGAGCAGTTCTTC. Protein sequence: CASSPGPYNEQFF.

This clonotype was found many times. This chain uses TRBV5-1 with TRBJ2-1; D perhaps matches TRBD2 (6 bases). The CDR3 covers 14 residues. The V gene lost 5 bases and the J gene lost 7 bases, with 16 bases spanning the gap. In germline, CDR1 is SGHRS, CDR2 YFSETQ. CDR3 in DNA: TGCGCCAGCAGGGGAGAACTAGCACGGAATGAGCAGTTCTTC. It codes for CASRGELARNEQFF.

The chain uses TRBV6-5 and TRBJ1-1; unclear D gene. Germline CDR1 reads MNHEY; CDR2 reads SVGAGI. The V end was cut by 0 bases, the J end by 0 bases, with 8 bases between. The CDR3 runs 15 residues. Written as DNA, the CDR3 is TGTGCCAGCAGTTACTCCTCCGATATGAACACTGAAGCTTTCTTT. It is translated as CASSYSSDMNTEAFF.

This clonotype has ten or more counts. In DNA, the CDR3 is TGTGCCAGCAGTTTCTACGGACAGCTACCTCATAACTATGGCTACACCTTC. Translated, it gives CASSFYGQLPHNYGYTF. This chain links TRBV12-3 or TRBV12-4 with TRBJ1-2, with D maybe TRBD1 (6 bases). With 3 bases removed from V and 1 base from J, the gap between germline ends came to 18 bases. The CDR3 totals 17 residues.

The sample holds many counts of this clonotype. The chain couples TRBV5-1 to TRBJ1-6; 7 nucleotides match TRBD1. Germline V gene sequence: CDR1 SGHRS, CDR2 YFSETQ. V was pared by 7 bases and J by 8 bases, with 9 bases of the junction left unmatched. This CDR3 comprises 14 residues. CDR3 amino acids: CASRPGQVDSPLHF. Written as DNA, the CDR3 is TGCGCCAGCCGCCCCGGACAGGTCGATTCACCCCTCCACTTT.